This entry concerns a single TCR beta chain. The data derive from a study of blood T cell repertoires in COVID-19. Overall study: Acute and convalescent COVID-19 specimens originated in the United States, Italy and Spain. Nucleic acid was either cDNA or gDNA, and it came from T cells, B-cell-depleted T cells, or PBMCs.

The germline V and J ends were trimmed by 0 bases and 0 bases, with 11 bases remaining between them. The CDR3 has 16 amino acids. Germline CDR1 reads MNHEY; CDR2 reads SVGEGT. As handled by the study authors: Using reference gene primer amplification, nucleated cell counts were estimated. Profiling relied on immunoSEQ multiplex PCR, and the TCRdb table lists in-frame clones only, not all of them. The V and J calls and clone size come from that table; D and trimming were worked out from the DNA. The sample includes 650,000 to 800,000 clones, about 90% of them seen just once. The sequence was obtained from a woman between 18 and 30 years old with acute or convalescent COVID-19. This chain joins TRBV6-2 or TRBV6-3 and TRBJ1-2, with TRBD1 as a possible D gene (5 bases). Sequencing was done on a sample of peripheral blood. For the CDR3, the DNA is TGTGCCAGCAGTTACTCGACAGCGAGAGCTAACTATGGCTACACCTTC. Residues: CASSYSTARANYGYTF.